The sequence of this T cell receptor beta chain was determined in a study of shared clonotypes between healthy human individuals. Study summary: The donor pool was made up of a couple of women and a few men aged 18 to 49.

Sequencing was performed with immunoSEQ multiplex PCR; in TCRdb, only in-frame clones are kept and a portion is missing. The sample includes approximately 740,000 clones, more than 85% of them seen just once. The CDR3 is 14 residues long. Trimming stripped 6 bases from V and 0 bases from J, with 11 bases between. CDR1 is MGHDK, CDR2 SYGVNS, per germline. Cells designated naive CD8 were CD45RO-negative and were positively selected for CCR7, with terminally differentiated effector memory CD45RA+ cells excluded. Sequenced material: naive CD8+ T cells sorted from blood. The chain joins TRBV25-1 to TRBJ1-1, with D perhaps matching TRBD1 (5 bases). This receptor was taken from a man aged 30 to 45 in good health. The DNA for the CDR3 is TGTGCCAGCAGCCCGACAGCCTTGAACACTGAAGCTTTCTTT. Translated: CASSPTALNTEAFF.